The rows below give T cell receptor beta chains drawn from one sample of a study of blood T cell repertoires in COVID-19. Clones were sequenced by immunoSEQ multiplex PCR, and TCRdb holds only the in-frame ones, with some missing. The sample consists of 250,000 to 300,000 clones, 75% to 90% of them appearing once. Sequenced material: peripheral blood. These receptor sequences come from a man between 50 and 59 years old with acute or convalescent COVID-19. Both conserved end residues are part of each CDR3. D genes are given only for firm matches. A clone size is listed for some rows: how often the clone was seen (once, few, many), or a class if it is expanded.

NA,TRBV18,TRBJ2-7,NA,TGTGCCAGCTCACCAGACAGCTACGAGCAGTACTTC,CASSPDSYEQYF
TRBD1,TRBV5-1,TRBJ2-6,NA,TGCGCCAGCAGCTTGTGGGGACAGGGGGGCTCCGGGGCCAACGTCCTGACTTTC,CASSLWGQGGSGANVLTF
NA,TRBV5-1,TRBJ2-7,few,TGCGCCAGCAGCTTAAACAGGGTGATAGGGGACGAGCAGTACTTC,CASSLNRVIGDEQYF
NA,TRBV27,TRBJ2-1,NA,TGTGCCAGCATCGCTAAGGCGGGCGAGCAGTTCTTC,CASIAKAGEQFF
NA,TRBV7-9,TRBJ2-2,NA,TGTGCCAGCAGCTTATATCAGGGGAGAGGGGAGCTGTTTTTT,CASSLYQGRGELFF
TRBD1,TRBV6-5,TRBJ1-2,NA,TGTGCCAGCAGTCCCGACAGGGTTTATGGCTACACCTTC,CASSPDRVYGYTF
NA,TRBV18,TRBJ1-3,NA,TGTGCCAGCTCACCACCGTCGCGGGGTGGAAACACCATATATTTT,CASSPPSRGGNTIYF
TRBD1,TRBV19,TRBJ2-2,NA,TGTGCCAGTAGTAGGACCGGGACAGGGTCCTTAGCGGGCACCGGGGAGCTGTTTTTT,CASSRTGTGSLAGTGELFF
TRBD1,TRBV24-1,TRBJ1-2,NA,TGTGCCACCAGTGATCGGGGACAGCTTGACTATGGCTACACCTTC,CATSDRGQLDYGYTF
NA,TRBV7-7,TRBJ2-5,NA,TGTGCTAGCAGCTTATTGGCAGGGAGGGAGACCCAGTACTTC,CASSLLAGRETQYF
TRBD2,TRBV4-1,TRBJ2-5,once,TGCGCCAGCAGCCAAGCGGGAATAGCGGGGGGGCGTCGGGAGACCCAGTACTTC,CASSQAGIAGGRRETQYF
TRBD1,TRBV10-1,TRBJ2-7,NA,TGCTCTTCAATGGGACAGGGGTCCTACGAGCAGTACTTC,CSSMGQGSYEQYF
NA,TRBV18,TRBJ1-1,NA,TGTGCCAGCTCAAAGGCGGGGGCCACTGAAGCTTTCTTT,CASSKAGATEAFF
TRBD1,TRBV29-1,TRBJ1-1,NA,TGCAGCGCACGCAGGGGGATGAACACTGAAGCTTTCTTT,CSARRGMNTEAFF
NA,TRBV7-3,TRBJ2-3,NA,TGTGCCAGCAGCTCAACTCCCGCAGATACGCAGTATTTT,CASSSTPADTQYF
NA,TRBV7-9,TRBJ2-7,once,TGTGCCAGCAGCCTCTCCGGGTTGGGGCAGTACTTC,CASSLSGLGQYF
TRBD1,TRBV2,TRBJ1-2,few,TGTGCCAGCAGTGAAACAGGGGGAGGGTATGGCTACACCTTC,CASSETGGGYGYTF
TRBD1,TRBV11-2,TRBJ2-2,NA,TGTGCCAGCAACACCGGGACAGGTTATACCGGGGAGCTGTTTTTT,CASNTGTGYTGELFF
NA,TRBV6-5,TRBJ1-4,NA,TGTGCCAGCCGTAGGGGCCAGGGTGGTGAAAAACTGTTTTTT,CASRRGQGGEKLFF
NA,TRBV5-6,TRBJ2-1,NA,TGTGCCAGCAGCCCCCCGGGGAGCTCCTACAATGAGCAGTTCTTC,CASSPPGSSYNEQFF
TRBD2,TRBV6-5,TRBJ2-5,NA,TGTGCCAGCAGCCCCACCATAACGGGGGGAGAGACCCAGTACTTC,CASSPTITGGETQYF
NA,TRBV5-6,TRBJ2-7,NA,TGTGCCAGCAGCTTGCGGGATAACGAGCAGTACTTC,CASSLRDNEQYF
TRBD1,TRBV12-5,TRBJ2-3,NA,TGTGCTAGTGGACCCGGGACAGGGTATGGAGATACGCAGTATTTT,CASGPGTGYGDTQYF
NA,TRBV15,TRBJ2-7,NA,TGTGCCACCAGCAGTCAGGGACTCTTATCCTACGAGCAGTACTTC,CATSSQGLLSYEQYF
TRBD2,TRBV27,TRBJ2-3,NA,TGTGCCAGCAGTTTATCGAAGCTAGCGGGGGGGCGGGATACGCAGTATTTT,CASSLSKLAGGRDTQYF
TRBD2,TRBV19,TRBJ2-1,NA,TGTGCCAGTAGTAAGGGCGGGGGGGTGAGAGAGCAGTTCTTC,CASSKGGGVREQFF
TRBD2,TRBV3-1/TRBV3-2,TRBJ2-1,NA,TGTGCCAGCAGGACTAGCGGGGGGAGGAATGAGCAGTTCTTC,CASRTSGGRNEQFF
TRBD1,TRBV2,TRBJ1-1,NA,TGTGCCAGCAGGGGGGGAACAGGGGGCACTGAAGCTTTCTTT,CASRGGTGGTEAFF
TRBD1,TRBV7-9,TRBJ1-4,NA,TGTGCCAGCAGCCAGGGACAGTCTAATGAAAAACTGTTTTTT,CASSQGQSNEKLFF
NA,TRBV5-1,TRBJ1-1,once,TGCGCCAGCAGCTTGGGACGTCGCGGGAACACTGAAGCTTTCTTT,CASSLGRRGNTEAFF
NA,TRBV4-1,TRBJ1-1,NA,TGCGCCAGCAGCCAAGACGGCAGGGCAGGGATCACTGAAGCTTTCTTT,CASSQDGRAGITEAFF
NA,TRBV25-1,TRBJ1-6,NA,TGTGCCAGCAGTGAATACCCCAGGATAGATTCACCCCTCCACTTT,CASSEYPRIDSPLHF
TRBD1,TRBV30,TRBJ1-2,NA,TGTGCCTGGAGTAGACAGGGACCCAACTATGGCTACACCTTC,CAWSRQGPNYGYTF
NA,TRBV15,TRBJ1-5,NA,TGTGCCACCAGCAGCCTCTTGACAGGGCCCCAGCATTTT,CATSSLLTGPQHF
NA,TRBV18,TRBJ2-1,once,TGTGCCAGCTCACCCGGACAGAGCAGCTACAATGAGCAGTTCTTC,CASSPGQSSYNEQFF
NA,TRBV3-1/TRBV3-2,TRBJ1-5,once,TGTGCCAGCAGCCAAGATTGGGGGGGGGTGCAGCCCCAGCATTTT,CASSQDWGGVQPQHF
TRBD2,TRBV11-3,TRBJ2-3,NA,TGTGCCAGCAGCTCGGGACTAGCGGGGTCGGATACGCAGTATTTT,CASSSGLAGSDTQYF
TRBD2,TRBV12-5,TRBJ2-3,NA,TGTGCTAGTGGATTCGGGACTAGCGGCGACACAGATACGCAGTATTTT,CASGFGTSGDTDTQYF
NA,TRBV5-4,TRBJ1-1,NA,TGTGCCAGCACCCACCCTCGAACGGGGGGCACTGAAGCTTTCTTT,CASTHPRTGGTEAFF
NA,TRBV14,TRBJ1-6,once,TGTGCCAGCAGCCAAGCGCTAGCACCCCTCCACTTT,CASSQALAPLHF
TRBD1,TRBV27,TRBJ1-1,NA,TGTGCCCCCAGGGGGCAGGGGACTGAAGCTTTCTTT,CAPRGQGTEAFF
NA,TRBV27,TRBJ1-6,NA,TGTGCCAGCAGTCGAACCCCTGGCGCGGTTAATTCACCCCTCCACTTT,CASSRTPGAVNSPLHF
NA,TRBV25-1,TRBJ2-3,NA,TGTGCCAGCAGTGCCGCCCGCCGGGGTAACGGTAGGACAGATACGCAGTATTTT,CASSAARRGNGRTDTQYF
NA,TRBV6-4,TRBJ1-1,NA,TGTGCCAGCCGAGACTTCAGGGGTGGCACTGAAGCTTTCTTT,CASRDFRGGTEAFF
NA,TRBV12-3/TRBV12-4,TRBJ1-2,NA,TGTGCCAGCAGTCCCGGGGACTATGGCTACACCTTC,CASSPGDYGYTF
NA,TRBV6-6,TRBJ2-6,NA,TGTGCCAGCAGTTACTCAGGGGCTGGGGCCAACGTCCTGACTTTC,CASSYSGAGANVLTF
NA,TRBV27,TRBJ1-5,once,TGTGCCAGCAGTTCGAGCCCCCTTTCCAATCAGCCCCAGCATTTT,CASSSSPLSNQPQHF
TRBD1,TRBV24-1,TRBJ2-3,NA,TGTGCCACCTCCACAGGGGCCCCAGATACGCAGTATTTT,CATSTGAPDTQYF
NA,TRBV3-1/TRBV3-2,TRBJ1-5,NA,TGTGCCAGCAGCCTAGGGGTCGAGCCCCAGCATTTT,CASSLGVEPQHF
TRBD2,TRBV15,TRBJ2-5,once,TGTGCCACCAGCAGAGGGGACCGGGGGGTGGCAGAGACCCAGTACTTC,CATSRGDRGVAETQYF